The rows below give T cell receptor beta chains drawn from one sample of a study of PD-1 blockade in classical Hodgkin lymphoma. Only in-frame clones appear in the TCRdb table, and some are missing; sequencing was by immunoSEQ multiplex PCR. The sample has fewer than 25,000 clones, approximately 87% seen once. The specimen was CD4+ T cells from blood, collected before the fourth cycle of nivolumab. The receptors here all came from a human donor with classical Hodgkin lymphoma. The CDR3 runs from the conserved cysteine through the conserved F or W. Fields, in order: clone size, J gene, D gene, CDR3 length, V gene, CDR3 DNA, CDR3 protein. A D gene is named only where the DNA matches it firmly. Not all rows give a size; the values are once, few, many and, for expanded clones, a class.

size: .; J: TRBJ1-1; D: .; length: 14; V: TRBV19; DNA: TGTGCCAGTTCCCGGCCGGGGGCGAACACTGAAGCTTTCTTT; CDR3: CASSRPGANTEAFF
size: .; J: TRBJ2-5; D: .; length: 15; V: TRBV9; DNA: TGTGCCAGCAGCCCTAGGGGTGGCCCCCAAGAGACCCAGTACTTC; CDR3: CASSPRGGPQETQYF
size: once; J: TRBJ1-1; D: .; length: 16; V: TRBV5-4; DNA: TGTGCCAGCAGCTGGGGTGTTGGCAGACCGAACACTGAAGCTTTCTTT; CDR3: CASSWGVGRPNTEAFF
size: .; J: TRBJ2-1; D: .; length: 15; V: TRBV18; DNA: TGTGCCAGCTCACTCGCCCCCTCACTAGTCAATGAGCAGTTCTTC; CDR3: CASSLAPSLVNEQFF
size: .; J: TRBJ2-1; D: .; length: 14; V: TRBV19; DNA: TGTGCCAGTAGTATTCCTCCGACAGGAAATGAGCAGTTCTTC; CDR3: CASSIPPTGNEQFF
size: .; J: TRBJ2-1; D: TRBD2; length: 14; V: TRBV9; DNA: TGTGCCAGCAGCGCTAGCGGAGCCTACAATGAGCAGTTCTTC; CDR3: CASSASGAYNEQFF
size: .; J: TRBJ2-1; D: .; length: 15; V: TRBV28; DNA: TGTGCCAGCAGTCCTACTAGCCGCTCCTACAATGAGCAGTTCTTC; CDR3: CASSPTSRSYNEQFF
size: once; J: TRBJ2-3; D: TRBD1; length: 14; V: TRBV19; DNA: TGTGCCAGTAGTAGCGGGACAGGGTTGGATACGCAGTATTTT; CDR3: CASSSGTGLDTQYF
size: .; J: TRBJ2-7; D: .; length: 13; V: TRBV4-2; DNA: TGTGCCAGCAGCCAAGAACTCTCCCTCGAGCAGTACTTC; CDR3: CASSQELSLEQYF
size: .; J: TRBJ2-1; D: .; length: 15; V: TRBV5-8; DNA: TGTGCCAGCAGCCGTCGGGGCCTCTCCTACAATGAGCAGTTCTTC; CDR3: CASSRRGLSYNEQFF
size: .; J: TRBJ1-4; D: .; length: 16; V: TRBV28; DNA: TGTGCCAGCAGCCGCGTTACAGGGCCAACTAATGAAAAACTGTTTTTT; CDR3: CASSRVTGPTNEKLFF
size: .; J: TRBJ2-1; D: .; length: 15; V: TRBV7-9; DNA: TGTGCCAGCAGCCCAGGGATTCTAACCTACAATGAGCAGTTCTTC; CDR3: CASSPGILTYNEQFF
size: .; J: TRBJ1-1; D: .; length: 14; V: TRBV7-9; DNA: TGTGCCAGCAGCATCCCCCCGGGTGGCACTGAAGCTTTCTTT; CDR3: CASSIPPGGTEAFF
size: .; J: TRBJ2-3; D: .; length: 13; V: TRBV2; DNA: TGTGCCAGCAGTGAGGTAGGGTCAGATACGCAGTATTTT; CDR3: CASSEVGSDTQYF
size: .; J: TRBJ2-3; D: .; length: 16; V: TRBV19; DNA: TGTGCCAGTAGTACACGACAGGCTTCCTCCACAGATACGCAGTATTTT; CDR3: CASSTRQASSTDTQYF
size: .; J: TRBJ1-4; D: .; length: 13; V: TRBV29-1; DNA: TGCAGCGTCGTCTCCGGGACCGGTGAAAAACTGTTTTTT; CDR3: CSVVSGTGEKLFF
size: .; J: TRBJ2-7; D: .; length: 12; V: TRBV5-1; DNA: TGCGCCAGCAGCCTAGAGGGGTTTTGGCAGTACTTC; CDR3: CASSLEGFWQYF
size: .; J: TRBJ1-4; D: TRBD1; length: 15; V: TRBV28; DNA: TGTGCCAGCAGCCCAGGACAGGTTTTAAATGAAAAACTGTTTTTT; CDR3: CASSPGQVLNEKLFF
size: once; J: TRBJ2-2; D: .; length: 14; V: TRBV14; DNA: TGTGCCAGCAGCCAAGTCCCGAACACCGGGGAGCTGTTTTTT; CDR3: CASSQVPNTGELFF
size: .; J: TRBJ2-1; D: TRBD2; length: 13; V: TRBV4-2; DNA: TGTGCCAGCAAACTAGCGGGAGCCAATGAGCAGTTCTTC; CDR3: CASKLAGANEQFF
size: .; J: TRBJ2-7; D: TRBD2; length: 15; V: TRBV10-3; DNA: TGTGCCATCAGTGACACGGGGAGGGGAACCTACGAGCAGTACTTC; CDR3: CAISDTGRGTYEQYF
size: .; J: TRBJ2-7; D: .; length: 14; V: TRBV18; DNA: TGTGCCAGCTCACCACCGACAAGTTCCTACGAGCAGTACTTC; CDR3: CASSPPTSSYEQYF
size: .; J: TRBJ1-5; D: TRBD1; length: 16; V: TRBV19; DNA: TGTGCCAGTAGTTTTCTAGGACAGGGGGGAGATCAGCCCCAGCATTTT; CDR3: CASSFLGQGGDQPQHF
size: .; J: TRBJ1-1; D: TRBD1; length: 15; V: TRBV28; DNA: TGTGCCAGCAACAGACAGGGATTTCAGGACACTGAAGCTTTCTTT; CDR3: CASNRQGFQDTEAFF
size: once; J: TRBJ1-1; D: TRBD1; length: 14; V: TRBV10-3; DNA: TGTGCCATCAGTGCAGACAGGGCAAACACTGAAGCTTTCTTT; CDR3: CAISADRANTEAFF
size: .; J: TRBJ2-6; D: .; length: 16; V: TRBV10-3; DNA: TGTGCCATCAGCGGGACCCAAACATCTGGGGCCAACGTCCTGACTTTC; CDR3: CAISGTQTSGANVLTF
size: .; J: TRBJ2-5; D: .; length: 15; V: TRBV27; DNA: TGTGCCAGCAGTTATACGGCCTCTGGGGGAGAGACCCAGTACTTC; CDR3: CASSYTASGGETQYF
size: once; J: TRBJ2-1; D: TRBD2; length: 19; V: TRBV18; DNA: TGTGCCAGCTCCTTAACTCTTCCGGGACTAGCGGGAGGAGCCAATGAGCAGTTCTTC; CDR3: CASSLTLPGLAGGANEQFF
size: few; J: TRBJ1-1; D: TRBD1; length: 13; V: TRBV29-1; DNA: TGCAGCGTCGAGACAGGGTTAGGCACTGAAGCTTTCTTT; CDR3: CSVETGLGTEAFF
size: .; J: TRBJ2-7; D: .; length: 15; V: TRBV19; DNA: TGTGCCAGTAGTTCCACCTTGGGACTGGCCTACGAGCAGTACTTC; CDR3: CASSSTLGLAYEQYF
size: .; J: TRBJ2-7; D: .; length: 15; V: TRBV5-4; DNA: TGTGCCAGCAGCCCCGGAGGCAGGGCCCCCTACGAGCAGTACTTC; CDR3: CASSPGGRAPYEQYF
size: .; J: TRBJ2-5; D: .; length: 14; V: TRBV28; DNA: TGTGCCAGCAGTAAGGGAGGTAACCAAGAGACCCAGTACTTC; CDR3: CASSKGGNQETQYF
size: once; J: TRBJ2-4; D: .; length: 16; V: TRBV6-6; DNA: TGTGCCAGCAGTTACATGGGGGCCCTGGCCAAAAACATTCAGTACTTC; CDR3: CASSYMGALAKNIQYF
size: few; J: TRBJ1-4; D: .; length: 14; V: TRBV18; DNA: TGTGCCAGCTCACCAAGGGCAACTAATGAAAAACTGTTTTTT; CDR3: CASSPRATNEKLFF
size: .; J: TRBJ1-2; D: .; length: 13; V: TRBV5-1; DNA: TGCGCCAGCAGAACCGGGACGGGCTATGGCTACACCTTC; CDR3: CASRTGTGYGYTF
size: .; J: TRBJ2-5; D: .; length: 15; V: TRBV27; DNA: TGTGCCAGCAGTTTTTCCACAGGGTCCAGGGAGACCCAGTACTTC; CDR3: CASSFSTGSRETQYF
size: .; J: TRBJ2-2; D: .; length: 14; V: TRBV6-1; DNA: TGTGCCAGCAGTGAATCGGGCAGAACCGGGGAGCTGTTTTTT; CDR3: CASSESGRTGELFF
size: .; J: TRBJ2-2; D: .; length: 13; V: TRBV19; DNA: TGTGCCAGCACGACAGGGAACACCGGGGAGCTGTTTTTT; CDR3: CASTTGNTGELFF
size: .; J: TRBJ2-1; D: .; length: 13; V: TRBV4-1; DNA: TGCGCCAGCAGCGAGGGGTTGGGGCATGAGCAGTTCTTC; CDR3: CASSEGLGHEQFF
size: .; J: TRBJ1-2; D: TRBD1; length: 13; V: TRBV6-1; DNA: TGTGCCAGCAGTCGACAGGGATACTATGGCTACACCTTC; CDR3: CASSRQGYYGYTF
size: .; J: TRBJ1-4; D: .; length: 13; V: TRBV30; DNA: TGTGCCTGGAGTGTAAGGAAAGACAGTAAACTGTTTTTT; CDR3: CAWSVRKDSKLFF
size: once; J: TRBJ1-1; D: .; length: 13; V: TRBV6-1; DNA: TGTGCCAGCAGTGCGGTTCGGAACACTGAAGCTTTCTTT; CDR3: CASSAVRNTEAFF
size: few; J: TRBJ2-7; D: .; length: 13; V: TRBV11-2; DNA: TGTGCCAGCAGCTTTTCTGGAAACTACGAGCAGTACTTC; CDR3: CASSFSGNYEQYF
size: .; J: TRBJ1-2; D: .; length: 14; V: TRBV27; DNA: TGTGCCAGCAGTTTAGGGGGCTTAGGGGCTGGCTACACCTTC; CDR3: CASSLGGLGAGYTF
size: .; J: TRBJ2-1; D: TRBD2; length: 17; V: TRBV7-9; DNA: TGTGCCAGCAGCTTAGGAGGGACTCTAGCGGGATCCCGTGAGCAGTTCTTC; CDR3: CASSLGGTLAGSREQFF
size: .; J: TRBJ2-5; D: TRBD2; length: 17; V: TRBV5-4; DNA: TGTGCCAGCAGCTTGTCGGGACTAGCGGAAATACAAGAGACCCAGTACTTC; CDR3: CASSLSGLAEIQETQYF
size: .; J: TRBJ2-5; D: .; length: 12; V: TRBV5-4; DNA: TGTGCCAGCAGCTTGGCCGCGGAGACCCAGTACTTC; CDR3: CASSLAAETQYF
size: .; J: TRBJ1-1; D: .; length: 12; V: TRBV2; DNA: TGTGCCAGCAGTCCGGACGGGGGTGAAGCTTTCTTT; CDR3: CASSPDGGEAFF
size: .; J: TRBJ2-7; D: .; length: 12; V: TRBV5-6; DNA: TGTGCCAGCAGCTTGCAGGGACCCGAGCAGTACTTC; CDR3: CASSLQGPEQYF
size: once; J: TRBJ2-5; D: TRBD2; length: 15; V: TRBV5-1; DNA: TGCGCCAGTGTCCTGGCGTCGGGGGAGGGAGAGACCCAGTACTTC; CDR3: CASVLASGEGETQYF
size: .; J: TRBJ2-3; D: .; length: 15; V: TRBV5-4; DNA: TGTGCCAGCACAGTAGACTTGGTTGGCACAGATACGCAGTATTTT; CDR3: CASTVDLVGTDTQYF
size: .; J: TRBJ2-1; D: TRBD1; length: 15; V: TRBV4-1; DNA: TGCGCCAGCAGCCGTGTCCGGGACAGTTACAATGAGCAGTTCTTC; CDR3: CASSRVRDSYNEQFF